This T cell receptor (beta chain) is from a study of blood T cell repertoires in COVID-19. Generated by immunoSEQ multiplex PCR, the TCRdb table keeps only in-frame clones and is missing some. The sample yields about 90,000 clones, approximately 92% seen once. Looked up from germline, CDR1 is LGHDT and CDR2 is YNNKEL (reference sequence). There are 16 residues in the CDR3. The V and J ends lost 1 base and 0 bases respectively, with 10 bases between them. This rearrangement joins TRBV3-1 (or the pseudogene TRBV3-2) to TRBJ1-5; D call uncertain. This TCR was sampled from a woman aged 55-75 years with active COVID-19. Source material: peripheral blood. This chain's CDR3 is CASSQAGTGSNQPQHF. In nucleotides, the CDR3 is TGTGCCAGCAGCCAAGCGGGAACGGGTAGCAATCAGCCCCAGCATTTT.